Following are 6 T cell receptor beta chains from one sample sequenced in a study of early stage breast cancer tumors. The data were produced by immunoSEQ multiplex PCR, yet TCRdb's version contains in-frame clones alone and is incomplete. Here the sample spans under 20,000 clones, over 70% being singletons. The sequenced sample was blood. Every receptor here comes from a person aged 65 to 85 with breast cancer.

CDR3 loop: CAWRFGGPNTEAFF. The CDR3, as DNA: TGTGCCTGGAGATTCGGCGGGCCGAACACTGAAGCTTTCTTT. The J gene is TRBJ1-1, the V gene TRBV30; no reliable D call. Trimming removed 3 bases from V and 1 base from J, with 12 bases in between. The CDR3 is 14 amino acids. The V gene's germline CDR1 is GTSNPN and CDR2 SVGIG (reference sequence). The full variable domain, with the rest looked up from reference TRBV30 and TRBJ1-1, is SQTIHQWPATLVQPVGSPLSLECTVEGTSNPNLYWYRQAAGRGLQLLFYSVGIGQISSEVPQNLSASRPQDRQFILSSKKLLLSDSGFYLCAWRFGGPNTEAFFGQGTRLTVV.

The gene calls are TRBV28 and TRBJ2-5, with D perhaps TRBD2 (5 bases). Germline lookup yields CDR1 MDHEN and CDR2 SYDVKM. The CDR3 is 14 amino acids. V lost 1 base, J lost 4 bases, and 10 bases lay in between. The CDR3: CASSLFGGRETQYF. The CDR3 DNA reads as TGTGCCAGCAGTTTATTCGGCGGGCGAGAGACCCAGTACTTC.

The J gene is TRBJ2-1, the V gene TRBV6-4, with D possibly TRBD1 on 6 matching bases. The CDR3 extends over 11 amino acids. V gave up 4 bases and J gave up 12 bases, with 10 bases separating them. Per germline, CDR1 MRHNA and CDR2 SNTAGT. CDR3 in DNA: TGTGCCAGCAGTGCAGGGGTGGTGCAGTTCTTC. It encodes CASSAGVVQFF.

CDR3 loop: CASSFSGFNSPLHF. The CDR3 DNA reads TGTGCCAGCAGTTTCTCGGGGTTCAATTCACCCCTCCACTTT. V is TRBV28 and J is TRBJ1-6; D unresolved. Germline V gives CDR1 MDHEN, CDR2 SYDVKM. The CDR3 is made up of 14 amino acids. Trimming took 3 bases from V and 7 from J, leaving 10 bases between them.

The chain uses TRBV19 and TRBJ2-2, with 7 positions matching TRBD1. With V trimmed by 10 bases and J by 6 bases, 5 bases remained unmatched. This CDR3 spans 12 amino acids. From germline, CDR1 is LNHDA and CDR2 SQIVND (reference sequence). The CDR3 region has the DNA TGTGCCACACAGGGGTTATCCGGGGAGCTGTTTTTT. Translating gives CATQGLSGELFF.

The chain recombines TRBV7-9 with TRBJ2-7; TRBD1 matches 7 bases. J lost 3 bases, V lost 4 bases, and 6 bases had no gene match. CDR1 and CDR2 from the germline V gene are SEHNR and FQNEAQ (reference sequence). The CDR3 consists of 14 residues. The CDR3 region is CASSSQTGLYEQYF. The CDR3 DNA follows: TGTGCCAGCAGCTCCCAGACAGGGCTCTACGAGCAGTACTTC.